This is a list of T cell receptor beta chains from one sample in a study of Graves' ophthalmopathy and Graves' hyperthyroidism. TCRdb re-called the multiplex PCR reads with MiXCR, one entry per CDR3 protein. The repertoire consists of 1 million to 1.3 million distinct CDR3 sequences, with about 35% occurring once and the leading ten covering around 10%. The sample comprised peripheral blood or thyroid tissue (not recorded which). Every receptor here comes from an adult man with Graves' hyperthyroidism. The CDR3 runs from the conserved cysteine through the conserved F or W. The D gene is left open where the match is weak. The size of a clone is reported for some rows only, either as once, few or many, or as a class for expanded clones.

>.|.|TRBV7-2|TRBJ2-7
TGTGCCAGCAGTTTTTTCTTGGGACGGATGAGCTCCTACGAGCAGTACTTC
CASSFFLGRMSSYEQYF
>.|many|TRBV14|TRBJ1-4
TGTGCCAGCGGGAACTCGGGATCCGAAAAACTGTTTTTT
CASGNSGSEKLFF
>TRBD1|.|TRBV5-1|TRBJ2-2
TGCGCCAGCAGCCAAAAGACAGGGTCGGGCGAGCTGTTTTTT
CASSQKTGSGELFF
>.|many|TRBV10-2|TRBJ1-5
TGCGCCAGCAGTGAGACTTGGCCAACGGGACAGCCCCAGCATTTT
CASSETWPTGQPQHF
>.|few|TRBV20-1|TRBJ1-1
TGCAGTGCGGCGGGGGCGGGGGCGGGTGAAGCTTTCTTT
CSAAGAGAGEAFF
>TRBD2|once|TRBV5-1|TRBJ2-7
TGCGCCAGCAGCGGGGGAGGGAGGAGTGAGCAGTACTTC
CASSGGGRSEQYF
>.|many|TRBV14|TRBJ1-4
TGTGCCAGCAGCCAAGGTTTGAGCGCAGCTAATGAAAAACTGTTTTTT
CASSQGLSAANEKLFF
>TRBD1|many|TRBV29-1|TRBJ1-2
TGCAGCGTTCCCCCGGGACAGGGGGGCTACACCTTC
CSVPPGQGGYTF
>TRBD1|.|TRBV10-3|TRBJ1-2
TGTGCCATCACCGGGACAGGGTTTGACTATGGCTACACCTTC
CAITGTGFDYGYTF
>TRBD2|.|TRBV20-1|TRBJ2-5
TGCAGTGCTAACGTCCCGGGACTAGCGGGGTACCAAGAGACCCAGTACTTC
CSANVPGLAGYQETQYF
>.|many|TRBV6-6|TRBJ2-5
TGTGCCAGCAAGGGAGAGGGTGAGACCCAGTACTTC
CASKGEGETQYF
>TRBD2|few|TRBV6-5|TRBJ2-5
TGTGCCACCCGTCGGGTAGCGGGGGTAGAGACCCAGTACTTC
CATRRVAGVETQYF
>.|.|TRBV4-3|TRBJ2-2
TGCGCCAGCAGCCAAGTTCTTGGCAACCCGACGAACACCGGGGAGCTGTTTTTT
CASSQVLGNPTNTGELFF
>.|many|TRBV29-1|TRBJ2-7
TGCAGCGTTGTATGGGGGACCTACGAGCAGTACTTC
CSVVWGTYEQYF
>.|few|TRBV5-1|TRBJ1-1
TGCGCCAGCAGTTTCGACAGAAGGAACACTGAAGCTTTCTTT
CASSFDRRNTEAFF
>.|many|TRBV2|TRBJ2-7
TGTGCCAGCAGTACACAGGGATTGGGCGACGAGCAGTACTTC
CASSTQGLGDEQYF
>.|many|TRBV20-1|TRBJ2-5
TGCAGTGCCAATGTTGAGGGAGAGACCCAGTACTTC
CSANVEGETQYF
>TRBD1|few|TRBV29-1|TRBJ1-2
TGCAGCTACGGGACAGGGTACTATGGCTACACCTTC
CSYGTGYYGYTF
>.|.|TRBV10-3|TRBJ1-6
TGTGCCATCAGTGACCTCGGGGGTGATTCACCCCTCCACTTT
CAISDLGGDSPLHF
>.|.|TRBV7-9|TRBJ1-2
TGTGCCAGCAGCCCCCCTTTGGGCCGTGGGGGCTACACCTTC
CASSPPLGRGGYTF
>.|.|TRBV7-3|TRBJ1-6
TGTGCCAGCAGCATGGACAGCCAGATAAATTCACCCCTCCACTTT
CASSMDSQINSPLHF
>.|.|TRBV20-1|TRBJ2-7
TGCAGTGCTAACCAGGGAGAGGACGAGCAGTACTTC
CSANQGEDEQYF
>TRBD2|many|TRBV7-9|TRBJ2-2
TGTGCCAGCAGCGAACTAGCGGGAGGGGACACCGGGGAGCTGTTTTTT
CASSELAGGDTGELFF
>.|.|TRBV15|TRBJ2-5
TGTGCCACCAGCAGAGATTTCGCCGGCGAGACCCAGTACTTC
CATSRDFAGETQYF
>.|many|TRBV15|TRBJ1-4
TGTGCCACCAGCAGAGATTTTGGGGATGAAAAACTGTTTTTT
CATSRDFGDEKLFF
>TRBD1|.|TRBV24-1|TRBJ1-2
TGTGCCACCAGTGACAGGGACAGGGCGCTCTATGGCTACACCTTC
CATSDRDRALYGYTF
>.|many|TRBV7-8|TRBJ2-6
TGTGCCAGCAGCCCGTTTACTGGGGCCAACGTCCTGACTTTC
CASSPFTGANVLTF
>TRBD2|many|TRBV20-1|TRBJ2-7
TGCAGTGCTGGGAAAGGGACTAGCGGGACTTACGAGCAGTACTTC
CSAGKGTSGTYEQYF
>.|.|TRBV12-5|TRBJ1-1
TGTGCTAGTGGTACTGGGAGTGTCACTGAAGCTTTCTTT
CASGTGSVTEAFF
>.|.|TRBV20-1|TRBJ2-7
TGCAGTGCTGAGCCGGAGGAAGTCTACGAGCAGTACTTC
CSAEPEEVYEQYF
>.|many|TRBV29-1|TRBJ1-2
TGCAGCGTTGCTGGGGAATACTATGGCTACACCTTC
CSVAGEYYGYTF
>.|many|TRBV19|TRBJ2-5
TGTGCCAGTAGTATGGACGGATCGGGGGAGACCCAGTACTTC
CASSMDGSGETQYF
>TRBD1|.|TRBV12-3/TRBV12-4|TRBJ1-1
TGTGCCAGCAGTCCCCTAGACAGGGGGCGCGCGACTTTCTTT
CASSPLDRGRATFF
>.|.|TRBV20-1|TRBJ2-2
TGCAGTGCTAGGGCCGGGCTAGACATAAACACCGGGGAGCTGTTTTTT
CSARAGLDINTGELFF
>.|.|TRBV30|TRBJ2-5
TGTGCCTGGGGGGGCAGCGGTCTGACCCAGTACTTC
CAWGGSGLTQYF
>TRBD2|many|TRBV20-1|TRBJ2-5
TGCAGTGCTAGAGATAGGCTGTGGGTAGCGGGTAACCAAGAGACCCAGTACTTC
CSARDRLWVAGNQETQYF
>.|.|TRBV10-3|TRBJ1-1
TGTGCCATCAGTTCCCACCTCAGGCCGAACACTGAAGCTTTCTTT
CAISSHLRPNTEAFF
>TRBD2|many|TRBV7-8|TRBJ2-7
TGTGTAACCGGGAGGGAACTCATCGGGACCTACGAGCAGTACTTC
CVTGRELIGTYEQYF
>.|few|TRBV12-3/TRBV12-4|TRBJ2-7
TGTGCCAGCAGAAGCGAGTCAAAGGGGGCCTACGAGCAGTACTTC
CASRSESKGAYEQYF
>TRBD2|.|TRBV29-1|TRBJ2-2
TGCAGCGTTGCGGTGGGACTAGGGGACACCGGGGAGCTGTTTTTT
CSVAVGLGDTGELFF
>.|.|TRBV12-3/TRBV12-4|TRBJ1-1
TGTGCCAGCAGAAACCGGGAGGGTTTGGAAGCTTTCTTT
CASRNREGLEAFF
>.|.|TRBV6-1|TRBJ2-7
TGTGCCAGCAGTGAAACGGGACGGAGTGACGAGCAGTACTTC
CASSETGRSDEQYF
>TRBD1|.|TRBV6-5|TRBJ1-3
TGTGCCAGCAGTTACGAAGGACAGGGCTCTGGAAACACCATATATTTT
CASSYEGQGSGNTIYF
>.|many|TRBV25-1|TRBJ1-1
TGTGCCAGCAAACCCCTACAGAACACTGAAGCTTTCTTT
CASKPLQNTEAFF
>.|many|TRBV7-8|TRBJ2-6
TGTGCCAGCAGCTATGTCACATCAGGGACCTCTGGGGCCAACGTCCTGACTTTC
CASSYVTSGTSGANVLTF
>.|many|TRBV9|TRBJ1-1
TGTGCCAGCAGCGTAGGGTCAATCGGACAGCGCGACACTGAAGCTTTCTTT
CASSVGSIGQRDTEAFF
>.|.|TRBV9|TRBJ1-1
TGTGCCAGCAGCGCCGCTGGGGGGGTCGAGGGTGAAGCTTTCTTT
CASSAAGGVEGEAFF
>.|.|TRBV19|TRBJ1-2
TGTGCCAGTAGTAATGGACTAGGGAAAAGGAATCAGCGCACGACCTATGGCTACACCTTC
CASSNGLGKRNQRTTYGYTF
>TRBD1|few|TRBV12-3/TRBV12-4|TRBJ2-5
TGTGCCAGCAGTTTAATTGCAGGGGGCTTAGAGACCCAGTACTTC
CASSLIAGGLETQYF
>TRBD1|.|TRBV29-1|TRBJ1-2
TGCAGCGTTGACGGGACAGGCGAGTATGTGTCTGGCTACACCTTC
CSVDGTGEYVSGYTF
>TRBD2|.|TRBV25-1|TRBJ2-7
TGTGCCAGCAGTGAAAGGGCTAGCGGGGAGGGGTCCTACGAGCAGTACTTC
CASSERASGEGSYEQYF
>.|.|TRBV10-3|TRBJ1-5
TGTGCCAGCAGCCAGGTCAGCTACGAGCATTTT
CASSQVSYEHF